This TCR beta chain was profiled in a study of blood T cell repertoires in COVID-19 (dated by TCRdb to 2020 to 2021). About the full investigation: Collaborator samples came from the United States, Italy and Spain and covered acute and convalescent phases of COVID-19. The prospective study material was composed of cDNA or gDNA derived from T cells, B-cell-depleted T cells, or PBMCs. Deeply sampled blood TCRbeta repertoires from subjects exposed to, actively infected with, or recovered from COVID-19 were included in the dataset. The repertoires were released in a freely available public database meant as a resource for research on the immune response to SARS-CoV-2. The samples were drawn from two sources: the first 160 participants of the ongoing ImmuneRACE study, and 1,000 to 1,500 subjects contributed by 6 global collaborators. A de-identified subject ID, COVID-19 status, age in years and sex were almost always included in the sample metadata. HLA class I and class II types, where available, came from metadata supplied by the sample provider rather than from assay-based typing.

Collaborating institutions collected whole blood in K2EDTA tubes following their own protocols. For TCRbeta analysis, collaborator samples were shipped as frozen whole blood, as isolated PBMCs, or as DNA extracted from either sample type. TCRbeta CDR3 regions were amplified from genomic DNA by means of the immunoSEQ Assay, a bias-controlled multiplex PCR. On the authors' methods: Nucleated cell counts per sample were estimated from amplification of reference gene primers within the assay. To quantify the absolute abundance of each unique TCRbeta CDR3 rearrangement, sequence reads were collapsed and filtered. For each sample, productive Simpson clonality was calculated as the square root of Simpson's diversity index across productive rearrangements. Not all clones reach the TCRdb copy of this immuneACCESS table, which keeps in-frame sequences only. Checked studies attribute under half of the gap to unresolved V genes and leave the rest unexplained. That table gives V, J and clone size, and the DNA gave D and trimming. The sample table shows roughly 120,000 clones, and around 79% are seen once. In total, the top ten clones hold about 2.3% of the sample.

Comment on this clone: Which antigen it targets is not known. It has no much larger one-base neighbor in the sample; base qualities were not kept.

The full study reports these points: Clinical and demographic metadata were provided uncurated, with the amount varying by source and participant.

This sequence originates from a middle-aged man with acute or convalescent COVID-19. Specimen: peripheral blood.

The sequenced DNA is TGTGCCAGCAGCTACGCCGGGACAGCTAGCACAGATACGCAGTATTTT. Translation gives CASSYAGTASTDTQYF. Recombination joined TRBV5-6 with TRBJ2-3; 7 junctional bases match TRBD1. Unmatched junction bases come to 7, with V trimmed by 3 bases and J by 0 bases. CDR1 and CDR2 were assigned from the germline V gene as SGHDT and YYEEEE. The CDR3 runs 16 residues from the cysteine to the phenylalanine. The DNA shown is the 48-base CDR3, in frame from base 1. When the CDR3 is completed using the reference TRBV5-6 and TRBJ2-3 genes on either side, the full variable domain is DAGVTQSPTHLIKTRGQQVTLRCSPKSGHDTVSWYQQALGQGPQFIFQYYEEEERQRGNFPDRFSGHQFPNYSSELNVNALLLGDSALYLCASSYAGTASTDTQYFGPGTRLTVL.